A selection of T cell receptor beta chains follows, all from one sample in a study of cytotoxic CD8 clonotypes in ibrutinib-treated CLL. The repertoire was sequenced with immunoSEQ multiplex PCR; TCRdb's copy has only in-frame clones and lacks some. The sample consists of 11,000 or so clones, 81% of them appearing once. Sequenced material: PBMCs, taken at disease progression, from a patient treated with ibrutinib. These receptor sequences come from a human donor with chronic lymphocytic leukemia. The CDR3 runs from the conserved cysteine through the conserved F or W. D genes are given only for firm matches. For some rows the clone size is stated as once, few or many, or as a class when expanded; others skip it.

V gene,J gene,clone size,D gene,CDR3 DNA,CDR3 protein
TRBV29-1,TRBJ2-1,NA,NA,TGCAGCGTTGTTGGTGCGTGGAGCTCCTACAATGAGCAGTTCTTC,CSVVGAWSSYNEQFF
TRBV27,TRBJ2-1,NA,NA,TGTGCCAGCAGACACAGGGTTTCGAGCGGGCTAGGGAATGAGCAGTTCTTC,CASRHRVSSGLGNEQFF
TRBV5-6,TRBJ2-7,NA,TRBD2,TGTGCCACCCGGCGGGGGGGGGAGACTAGTGAGCAGTACTTC,CATRRGGETSEQYF
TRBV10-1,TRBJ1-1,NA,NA,TGCGCCAGCAGTGAGTCAAGGTTGGGTAATTCTGGAGCTTTCTTT,CASSESRLGNSGAFF
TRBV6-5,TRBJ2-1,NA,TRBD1,TGTGCCAGCAGTCCGGGACAGGCTTTGGGTGAGCAGTTCTTC,CASSPGQALGEQFF
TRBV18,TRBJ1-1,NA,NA,TGTGCCAGCTCACCCGTGGGGGCAGGGGCGAACACTGAAGCTTTCTTT,CASSPVGAGANTEAFF
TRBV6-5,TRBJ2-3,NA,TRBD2,TGTGCCAGCAGTTGGACTAGCGGGAACCCAGATACGCAGTATTTT,CASSWTSGNPDTQYF
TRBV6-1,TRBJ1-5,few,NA,TGTGCCAGCAGGGGACGGGACAATCAGCCCCAGCATTTT,CASRGRDNQPQHF
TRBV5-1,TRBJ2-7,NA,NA,TGCGCCAGCAGCTTGTGGTACGCGGGAACTTCCTACGAGCAGTACTTC,CASSLWYAGTSYEQYF
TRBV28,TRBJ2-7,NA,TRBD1,TGTGCCAGCAGTTTAATCCCACAGGGGGCGGGCGGGGAGCAGTACTTC,CASSLIPQGAGGEQYF
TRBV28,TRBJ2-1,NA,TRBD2,TGTGCCAGCAGACTAGCGGGAGGGGCAAATGAGCAGTTCTTC,CASRLAGGANEQFF
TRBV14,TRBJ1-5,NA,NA,TGTGCCAGCAGCCAACAGCCCCAGGGGCCCCAGCATTTT,CASSQQPQGPQHF
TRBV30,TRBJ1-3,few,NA,TGTGCCTGGGAAGCCCCAGGATTCTCTGGAAACACCATATATTTT,CAWEAPGFSGNTIYF
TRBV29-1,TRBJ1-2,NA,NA,TGCAGCGTACAGGAAAACTATGGCTACACCTTC,CSVQENYGYTF
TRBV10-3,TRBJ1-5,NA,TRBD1,TGTGCCATCAGTGCTGACAGGGGAGCGGTTCAGCCCCAGCATTTT,CAISADRGAVQPQHF
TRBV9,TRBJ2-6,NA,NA,TGTGCCAGCAGCGTAGTTCCCGGGGCCAACGTCCTGACTTTC,CASSVVPGANVLTF
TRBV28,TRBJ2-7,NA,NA,TGTGCCAGCAGTAACCGTCCCGACGAGCAGTACTTC,CASSNRPDEQYF
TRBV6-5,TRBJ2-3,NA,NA,TGTGCCAGCAGTGGGCATCTGGTGGATACGCAGTATTTT,CASSGHLVDTQYF
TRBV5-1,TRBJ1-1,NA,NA,TGCGCCAGCAGCTCCCAGACAGATAGGAACACTGAAGCTTTCTTT,CASSSQTDRNTEAFF
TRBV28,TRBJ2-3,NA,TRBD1,TGTGCCAGCAGAAAACAGGGGACAGATACGCAGTATTTT,CASRKQGTDTQYF